This entry lists 24 T cell receptor beta chains sequenced from one sample in a study of Ad26.COV2.S vaccination and SARS-CoV-2 variants. Repertoires were generated with immunoSEQ multiplex PCR, while TCRdb's copy carries only in-frame clones and drops some. The table lists about 480,000 clones, around 90% of them singletons. Treatment in this sample: some 20 received Ad26.COV2.S at low or high dose, single or two shots; roughly five received placebo; per-sample allocation not given. Vaccine and placebo recipients were sampled on day 63 after the first injection. This specimen consisted of peripheral blood, obtained in a trial of Ad26.COV2.S vaccine versus placebo. The receptors were sampled from a person between 18 and 60 years old who received the Ad26.COV2.S COVID-19 vaccine or a placebo.

This clone appeared a single time. The chain joins TRBV5-1 to TRBJ1-1; perhaps TRBD1 as D (5 bases). The CDR3 is made up of 14 amino acids. Trimming removed 1 base from V and 6 bases from J, with 13 bases in between. From germline, CDR1 is SGHRS and CDR2 YFSETQ. This CDR3 is CASSLTQRGAEAFF. The CDR3 DNA reads TGCGCCAGCAGCTTGACACAGCGGGGGGCTGAAGCTTTCTTT.

The chain is built from TRBV9 and TRBJ2-1; no reliable D call. The V and J ends lost 4 bases and 7 bases respectively, with 12 bases between them. The CDR3 length is 13 residues. CDR1 and CDR2 (germline): SGDLS, YYNGEE. The chain's CDR3 is CASSSSHYNEQFF. The CDR3 DNA sequence: TGTGCCAGCAGCTCCAGCCATTATAATGAGCAGTTCTTC.

Comments on this clone: The junction shows a germline mismatch at one end, possibly a read error. The genes are TRBV6-5 and TRBJ2-7, with D tentatively TRBD2 (5 bases). The CDR3 totals 14 residues. Germline CDR1 is MNHEY and CDR2 is SVGAGI. CDR3 nucleotide sequence: TGTGCCAGCAGGGACTGGACGGACTCCGACGAGCAGTACTTC. Translation: CASRDWTDSDEQYF.

This clone was counted a few times. J is TRBJ1-5 and V is TRBV19, with D possibly matching TRBD1 (6 bases). The V end lost 6 bases, the J end lost 0 bases, and 12 bases lay between the germline ends. CDR3 length: 15 residues. CDR1 and CDR2 (germline): LNHDA, SQIVND (reference sequence). The CDR3 nucleotides read TGTGCCAGTAGGACGACAGGATCTAGCAATCAGCCCCAGCATTTT. Residues: CASRTTGSSNQPQHF. The entire variable domain, with the rest obtained from reference TRBV19 and TRBJ1-5, is as follows: DGGITQSPKYLFRKEGQNVTLSCEQNLNHDAMYWYRQDPGQGLRLIYYSQIVNDFQKGDIAEGYSVSREKKESFPLTVTSAQKNPTAFYLCASRTTGSSNQPQHFGDGTRLSIL.

The chain couples TRBV5-1 to TRBJ1-2, with 7 bases lining up with TRBD1. CDR3 length: 14 amino acids. The ends lost 2 bases at V and 3 bases at J; junction bases unmatched: 4. Germline CDR1 and CDR2: SGHRS and YFSETQ. The CDR3 region is CASSFSGQDYGYTF. CDR3 coding DNA: TGCGCCAGCAGCTTTTCCGGACAGGACTATGGCTACACCTTC.

The genes are TRBV5-5 and TRBJ2-7; 11 positions agree with TRBD2. The germline gives CDR1 SGHKS, CDR2 YYEKEE (reference sequence). The trim removed 1 base at V and 2 bases at J, leaving 14 bases unmatched. The CDR3 totals 19 residues. The DNA of the CDR3 is TGTGCCAGCAGCTTGTTGTGGCTAGCGGGAGGCGAATCACCCTACGAGCAGTACTTC. As protein: CASSLLWLAGGESPYEQYF.

V is TRBV9 and J is TRBJ2-7; possibly TRBD2 for D (6 bases). The germline CDR1 and CDR2 sequences are SGDLS and YYNGEE. V dropped 0 bases and J dropped 4 bases, with 14 bases sitting between them. The CDR3 runs 15 residues. CDR3 in amino acids: CASSVDLSGLYEQYF. The CDR3 bases are TGTGCCAGCAGCGTAGATCTTAGCGGACTTTACGAGCAGTACTTC.

V is TRBV28 and J is TRBJ2-1; maybe TRBD2 (5 bases). This CDR3 comprises 14 residues. V was trimmed by 4 bases and J by 1 base, leaving 8 bases between them. The germline CDR1 and CDR2 sequences are MDHEN and SYDVKM. Here the CDR3 reads CASSSGMSYNEQFF. In DNA, the CDR3 is TGTGCCAGCAGTTCCGGGATGTCCTACAATGAGCAGTTCTTC.

Only a few counts were recorded for this clone. The chain has TRBV2 and TRBJ1-2; 7 nucleotides agree with TRBD1. CDR3 length: 15 residues. The trim removed 1 base at V and 6 bases at J, leaving 8 bases unmatched. CDR1 is SNHLY and CDR2 is FYNNEI in the germline V gene. CDR3 loop: CASSEVYNRGNGYTF. The CDR3 region has the DNA TGTGCCAGCAGTGAAGTTTACAACAGGGGAAATGGCTACACCTTC.

This sequence joins TRBV20-1 and TRBJ2-7; D could derive from TRBD1 or TRBD2 (5 bases each). The CDR3 is 15 amino acids. The V gene's germline CDR1 is DFQATT and CDR2 SNEGSKA (reference sequence). V shed 3 bases and J shed 12 bases, with 27 bases lying between them. The CDR3 nucleotides read TGCAGTGCTAGTGGCCCAGGGTCGTCGGGGCGGGTTGGGTACTTC. This sequence encodes CSASGPGSSGRVGYF.

The chain joins TRBV7-2 to TRBJ2-1, with no clear D. Trimming pared 1 base from V and 2 bases from J, leaving 6 bases between. The CDR3 totals 14 residues. Germline V gene lookup returns CDR1 SGHTA and CDR2 FQGNSA. CDR3 nucleotides: TGTGCCAGCAGCTTAGGGTCTACCTACAATGAGCAGTTCTTC. Translating it yields CASSLGSTYNEQFF.

The V gene is TRBV7-3, the J gene TRBJ2-3; D gene unclear. Germline V gene data show CDR1 as SGHTA and CDR2 as FQGTGA. There are 15 residues in the CDR3. Deletions cut 2 bases from V and 5 bases from J, with 14 bases between. The CDR3, as DNA: TGTGCCAGCAGCTTAGAGGAGAGGCCGGGAGATACGCAGTATTTT. Its translation: CASSLEERPGDTQYF.

The chain links TRBV28 to TRBJ2-6, with a possible D match to TRBD1 (5 bases). CDR1 MDHEN and CDR2 SYDVKM come from the germline V gene. This CDR3 is built from 17 residues. The V end lost 1 base, the J end lost 4 bases, and 14 bases lay between the germline ends. As DNA, the CDR3 is TGTGCCAGCAGTTTATCCCAGGGCTTACTGGGGGCCAACGTCCTGACTTTC. This translates into CASSLSQGLLGANVLTF. Full variable domain (remainder filled in from reference TRBV28 and TRBJ2-6): DVKVTQSSRYLVKRTGEKVFLECVQDMDHENMFWYRQDPGLGLRLIYFSYDVKMKEKGDIPEGYSVSREKKERFSLILESASTNQTSMYLCASSLSQGLLGANVLTFGAGSRLTVL.

The chain recombines TRBV7-2 with TRBJ2-7; D remains ambiguous. V lost 6 bases, J lost 3 bases, and 9 bases lay in between. Germline CDR1 SGHTA, CDR2 FQGNSA. This CDR3 has 12 residues. The CDR3 is CASSPPDYEQYF. The CDR3 DNA reads as TGTGCCAGCAGTCCCCCCGACTACGAGCAGTACTTC.

The gene calls are TRBV4-1 and TRBJ1-4, with 7 bases aligning to TRBD1. The CDR3 extends over 15 amino acids. V trimming: 2 bases; J trimming: 8 bases; junction bases outside the gene matches: 8. From germline, CDR1 is MGHRA and CDR2 YSYEKL. The CDR3 DNA sequence: TGCGCCAGCAGCCAAAGCCTAGGGACAGCAGAAAAACTGTTTTTT. Protein sequence: CASSQSLGTAEKLFF.

With regard to this clone: An end of the junction differs from the germline gene, which may be a read error. The gene calls are TRBV9 and TRBJ2-5; D gene ambiguous. CDR3 size: 13 residues. CDR1 is SGDLS and CDR2 is YYNGEE in the germline V gene. The CDR3 sequence: CASSQTTLESQYF. The CDR3 region has the DNA TGTGCCAGCAGTCAGACGACATTAGAGTCCCAGTACTTC.

The chain has TRBV6-2 or TRBV6-3 and TRBJ2-1, with 8 bases identical to TRBD2. With V trimmed by 4 bases and J by 8 bases, 25 bases remained unmatched. CDR1 is MNHEY and CDR2 is SVGEGT in the germline V gene. The CDR3 is 20 residues long. As DNA, the CDR3 is TGTGCCAGCAGTTCCGCCACTAGCGGAGGGTTCGGCGGGGGAAGGGATGAGCAGTTCTTC. As protein: CASSSATSGGFGGGRDEQFF.

The rearrangement joins TRBV30 to TRBJ2-1, with no clear D. The germline gives CDR1 GTSNPN, CDR2 SVGIG (reference sequence). Trimming stripped 0 bases from V and 5 bases from J, with 8 bases between. The CDR3 covers 13 residues. CDR3 amino acids: CAWSVTANNEQFF. DNA for the CDR3: TGTGCCTGGAGTGTTACCGCTAACAATGAGCAGTTCTTC.

The chain has TRBV7-2 and TRBJ2-3, with TRBD2 matching over 7 bases. Germline CDR1 reads SGHTA; CDR2 reads FQGNSA. V gave up 5 bases and J gave up 2 bases; unmatched junction bases: 13. The length of the CDR3 is 17 residues. CDR3 nucleotide sequence: TGTGCCAGCAGCCAGCGGATGGCGGGAGCCTTCACAGATACGCAGTATTTT. This codes for CASSQRMAGAFTDTQYF.

This chain joins TRBV19 and TRBJ2-2, with D hard to call. This CDR3 comprises 14 residues. From germline, CDR1 is LNHDA and CDR2 SQIVND (reference sequence). V lost 9 bases to trimming and J lost 5 bases, with 16 bases between them. The DNA of the CDR3 is TGTGCCAGCAGAGCGACTCGTCAAACCGGGGAGCTGTTTTTT. This sequence encodes CASRATRQTGELFF. Full variable domain (remainder filled in from reference TRBV19 and TRBJ2-2): DGGITQSPKYLFRKEGQNVTLSCEQNLNHDAMYWYRQDPGQGLRLIYYSQIVNDFQKGDIAEGYSVSREKKESFPLTVTSAQKNPTAFYLCASRATRQTGELFFGEGSRLTVL.

The V gene is TRBV4-2, the J gene TRBJ2-6; D call uncertain. The CDR3 is made up of 17 amino acids. Germline CDR1 reads LGHNA; CDR2 reads YNFKEQ. Trimming took 5 bases from V and 2 from J, leaving 16 bases between them. The CDR3, as DNA: TGTGCCAGCAGCGTAGGGTCGAGAGAGGCTGGGGCCAACGTCCTGACTTTC. Translating it yields CASSVGSREAGANVLTF.

This chain uses TRBV19 with TRBJ2-1; D is ambiguous. Trimming cost V 4 bases and J 5 bases, with 15 bases left between them. Germline assignment: CDR1 LNHDA and CDR2 SQIVND (reference sequence). The CDR3 consists of 15 residues. This CDR3 reads CASSKGRVAHNEQFF. The CDR3 DNA reads as TGTGCCAGTAGTAAAGGCCGGGTAGCCCACAATGAGCAGTTCTTC.

There are a few counts of this clone. This sequence joins TRBV19 and TRBJ1-5; no clear D. CDR1 is LNHDA and CDR2 is SQIVND in the germline V gene (reference sequence). The V end lost 0 bases, the J end lost 7 bases, and 7 bases lay between the germline ends. There are 13 residues in the CDR3. DNA for the CDR3: TGTGCCAGTAGTATAGATACGAGGCAGCCCCAGCATTTT. Protein sequence: CASSIDTRQPQHF.

This CDR3 reads CASSPTRLAGGSEQFF. The CDR3, as DNA: TGTGCCAGCAGCCCCACTAGACTAGCGGGAGGTAGTGAGCAGTTCTTC. V gene TRBV7-3 combines with J gene TRBJ2-1, with 13 bases that match TRBD2. The V and J ends lost 5 bases and 9 bases, in that order; junction bases with no gene match: 10. The germline V gene encodes CDR1 SGHTA and CDR2 FQGTGA. The CDR3 is 16 amino acids.